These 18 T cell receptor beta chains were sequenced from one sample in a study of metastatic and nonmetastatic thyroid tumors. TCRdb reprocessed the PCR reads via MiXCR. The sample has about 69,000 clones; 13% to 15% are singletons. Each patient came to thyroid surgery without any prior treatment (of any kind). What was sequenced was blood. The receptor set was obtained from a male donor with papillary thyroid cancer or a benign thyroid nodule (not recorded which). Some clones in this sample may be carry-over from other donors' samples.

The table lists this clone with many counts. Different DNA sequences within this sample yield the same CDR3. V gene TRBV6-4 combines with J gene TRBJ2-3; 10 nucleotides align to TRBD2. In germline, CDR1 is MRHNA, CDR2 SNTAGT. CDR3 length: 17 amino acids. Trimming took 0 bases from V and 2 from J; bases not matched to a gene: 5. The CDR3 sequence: CASSDSASGSDTDTQYF. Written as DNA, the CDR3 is TGTGCCAGCAGTGACTCGGCTAGCGGGAGCGACACAGATACGCAGTATTTT.

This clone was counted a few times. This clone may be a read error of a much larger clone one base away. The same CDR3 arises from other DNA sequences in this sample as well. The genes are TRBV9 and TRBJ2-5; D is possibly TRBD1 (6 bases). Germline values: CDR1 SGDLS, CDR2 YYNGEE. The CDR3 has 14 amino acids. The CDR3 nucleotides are TGTGCCAGCAGCGTAGGGGACATCCAAGAGACACAGTACTTC. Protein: CASSVGDIQETQYF. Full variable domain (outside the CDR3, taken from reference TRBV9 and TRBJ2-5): DSGVTQTPKHLITATGQRVTLRCSPRSGDLSVYWYQQSLDQGLQFLIQYYNGEERAKGNILERFSAQQFPDLHSELNLSSLELGDSALYFCASSVGDIQETQYFGPGTRLLVL.

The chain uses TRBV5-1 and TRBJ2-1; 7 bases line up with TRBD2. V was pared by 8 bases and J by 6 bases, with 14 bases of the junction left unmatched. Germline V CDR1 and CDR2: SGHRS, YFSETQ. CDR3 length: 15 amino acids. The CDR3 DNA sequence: TGCGCCAGTAAGGCTGGACTAGTAGGTCCCAATGAGCAGTTCTTC. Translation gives CASKAGLVGPNEQFF.

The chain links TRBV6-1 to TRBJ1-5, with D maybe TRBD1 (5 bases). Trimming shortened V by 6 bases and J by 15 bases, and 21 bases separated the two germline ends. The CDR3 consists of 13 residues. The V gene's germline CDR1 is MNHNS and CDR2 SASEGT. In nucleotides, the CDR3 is TGTGCCAGCAGACGACGGGTAGGGGACTTTCTGCATTTT. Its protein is CASRRRVGDFLHF.

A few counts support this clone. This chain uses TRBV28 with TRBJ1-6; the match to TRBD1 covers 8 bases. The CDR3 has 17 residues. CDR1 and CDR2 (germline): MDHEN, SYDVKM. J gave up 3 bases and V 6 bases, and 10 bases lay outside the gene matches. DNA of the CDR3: TGTGCCAGCAGCCGATACAGGGGGGGGATCTATAATTCACCCCTCCACTTT. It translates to CASSRYRGGIYNSPLHF.

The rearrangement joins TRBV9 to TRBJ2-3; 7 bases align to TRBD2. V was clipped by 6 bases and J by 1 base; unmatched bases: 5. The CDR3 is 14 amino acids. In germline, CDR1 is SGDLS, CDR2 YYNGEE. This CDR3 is CASNRGRGTDTQYF. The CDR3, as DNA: TGTGCCAGCAACCGGGGGAGGGGCACAGATACGCAGTATTTT. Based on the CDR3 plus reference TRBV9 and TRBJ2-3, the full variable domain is DSGVTQTPKHLITATGQRVTLRCSPRSGDLSVYWYQQSLDQGLQFLIQYYNGEERAKGNILERFSAQQFPDLHSELNLSSLELGDSALYFCASNRGRGTDTQYFGPGTRLTVL.

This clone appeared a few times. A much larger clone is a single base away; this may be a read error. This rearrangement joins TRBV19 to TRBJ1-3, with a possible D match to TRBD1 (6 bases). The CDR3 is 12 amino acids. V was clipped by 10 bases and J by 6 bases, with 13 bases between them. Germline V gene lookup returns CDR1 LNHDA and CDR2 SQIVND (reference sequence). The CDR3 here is CATRGIVNTIYF. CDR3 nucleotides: TGTGCCACCAGGGGAATTGTAAACACCATATATTTT.

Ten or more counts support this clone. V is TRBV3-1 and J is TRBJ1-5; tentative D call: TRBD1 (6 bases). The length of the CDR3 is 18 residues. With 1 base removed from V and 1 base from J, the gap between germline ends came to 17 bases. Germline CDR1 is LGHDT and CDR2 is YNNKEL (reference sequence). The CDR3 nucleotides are TGTGCCAGCAGCCAAGGCCGGCAGGGGATTGAGAGCAATCAGCCCCAGCATTTT. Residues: CASSQGRQGIESNQPQHF.

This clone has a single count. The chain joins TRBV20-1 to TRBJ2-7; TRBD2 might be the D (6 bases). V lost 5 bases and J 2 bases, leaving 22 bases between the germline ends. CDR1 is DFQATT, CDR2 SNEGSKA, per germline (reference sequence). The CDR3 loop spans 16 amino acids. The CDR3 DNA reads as TGCAGTGCTCGCTCTGTCGGGAGCCTGGGGACCTACGAGCAGTACTTC. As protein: CSARSVGSLGTYEQYF.

CDR3 nucleotide sequence: TGCGCCAGCAGCCAACAGGGAGGGCCCTACACCGGGGAGCTGTTTTTT. It specifies CASSQQGGPYTGELFF. The chain couples TRBV5-1 to TRBJ2-2; possible D gene TRBD2, 7 bases. Germline values: CDR1 SGHRS, CDR2 YFSETQ. The V gene lost 4 bases and the J gene lost 3 bases, with 16 bases spanning the gap. This CDR3 is 16 amino acids long.

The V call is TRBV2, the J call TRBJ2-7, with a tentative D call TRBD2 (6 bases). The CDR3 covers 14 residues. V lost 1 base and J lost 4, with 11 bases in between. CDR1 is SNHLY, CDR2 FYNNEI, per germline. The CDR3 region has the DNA TGTGCCAGCAGTGAAGGCGGGACCAATTACGAGCAGTACTTC. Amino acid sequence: CASSEGGTNYEQYF.

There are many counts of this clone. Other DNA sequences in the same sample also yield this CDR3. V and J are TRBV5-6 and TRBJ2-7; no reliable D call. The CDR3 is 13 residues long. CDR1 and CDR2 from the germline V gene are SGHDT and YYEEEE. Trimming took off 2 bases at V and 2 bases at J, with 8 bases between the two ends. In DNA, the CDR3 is TGTGCCAGCAGCTTAGGTCCAACCTACGAGCAGTACTTC. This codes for CASSLGPTYEQYF.

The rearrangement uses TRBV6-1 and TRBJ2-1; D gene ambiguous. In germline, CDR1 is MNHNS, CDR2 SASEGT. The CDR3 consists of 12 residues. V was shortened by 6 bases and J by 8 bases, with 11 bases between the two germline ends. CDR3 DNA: TGTGCCAGCAGGACCTGGGCTGATGAGCAGTTCTTC. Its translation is CASRTWADEQFF.

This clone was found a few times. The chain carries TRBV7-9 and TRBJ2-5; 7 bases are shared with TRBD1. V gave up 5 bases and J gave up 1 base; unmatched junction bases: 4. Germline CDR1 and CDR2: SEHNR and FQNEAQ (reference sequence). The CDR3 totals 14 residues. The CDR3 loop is CASSLGQPQETQYF. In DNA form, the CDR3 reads TGTGCCAGCAGCCTGGGACAGCCCCAAGAGACCCAGTACTTC. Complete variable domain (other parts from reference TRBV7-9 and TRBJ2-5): DTGVSQNPRHKITKRGQNVTFRCDPISEHNRLYWYRQTLGQGPEFLTYFQNEAQLEKSRLLSDRFSAERPKGSFSTLEIQRTEQGDSAMYLCASSLGQPQETQYFGPGTRLLVL.

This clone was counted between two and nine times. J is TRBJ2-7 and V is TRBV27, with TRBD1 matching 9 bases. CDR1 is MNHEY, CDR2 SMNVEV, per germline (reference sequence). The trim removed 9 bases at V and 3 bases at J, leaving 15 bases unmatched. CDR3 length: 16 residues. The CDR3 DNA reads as TGTGCCAGTAGACCTGCCGGGACAGGGAATCGCTACGAGCAGTACTTC. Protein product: CASRPAGTGNRYEQYF.

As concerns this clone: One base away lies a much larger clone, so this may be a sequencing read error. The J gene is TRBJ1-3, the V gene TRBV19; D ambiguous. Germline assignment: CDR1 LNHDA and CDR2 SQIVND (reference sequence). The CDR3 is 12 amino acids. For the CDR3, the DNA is TGTGCCAGTGGGAGCTCTGGAAGCACCATATATTTT. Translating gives CASGSSGSTIYF.

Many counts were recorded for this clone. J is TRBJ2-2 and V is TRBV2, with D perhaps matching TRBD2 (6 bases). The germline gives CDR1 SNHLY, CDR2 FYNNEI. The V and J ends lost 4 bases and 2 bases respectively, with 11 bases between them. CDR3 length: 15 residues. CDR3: CASSVGTGNTGELFF. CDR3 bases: TGTGCCAGCAGTGTAGGGACTGGTAACACCGGGGAGCTGTTTTTT.

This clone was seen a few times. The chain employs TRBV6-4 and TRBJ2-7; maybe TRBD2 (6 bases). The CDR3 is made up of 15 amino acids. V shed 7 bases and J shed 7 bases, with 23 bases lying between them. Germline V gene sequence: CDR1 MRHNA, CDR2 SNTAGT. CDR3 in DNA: TGTGCCAGCATTCCCAGGGACTTACCTACGATTGAGCAGTACGTC. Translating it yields CASIPRDLPTIEQYV.